The rows below give T cell receptor beta chains drawn from one sample of a study of identical twins. TCRdb called the 5' RACE reads again in MiXCR, with one record for every CDR3 protein. Of about 690,000 distinct CDR3 sequences listed, 21% are singletons. The same sample was also used in a study of T cells expressing NK-cell markers.

The sample consisted of PBMCs. These TCRs come from a woman younger than 30 in good health. Each CDR3 is given with its conserved first and last residue. Fields, in order: D gene, clone size, J gene, V gene, CDR3 DNA, CDR3 protein. The D gene is left open where the match is weak. Size tells how often a clone was seen (once, few, many) or the class of an expanded clone, and some rows leave it out.

-	-	TRBJ2-2	TRBV25-1	TGTGCCAGCAGTGAGGGTTTGACCGGGGAGCTGTTTTTT	CASSEGLTGELFF
-	-	TRBJ2-6	TRBV5-1	TGCGCCAGCAGCATCACACCAGGGGCGGGGGCCAACGTCCTGACTTTC	CASSITPGAGANVLTF
-	-	TRBJ1-2	TRBV20-1	TGCAGTGCTAGAGAGGCCCGGACAGTCTACTATGGCTACACCTTC	CSAREARTVYYGYTF
-	-	TRBJ2-7	TRBV5-5	TGTGCCAGCAGCCGCGGGGCAGAATACGAGCAGTACTTC	CASSRGAEYEQYF
-	few	TRBJ2-6	TRBV7-3	TGTGCCAGCAGGGGGAACTCTGGGGCCAACGTCCTGACTTTC	CASRGNSGANVLTF
-	-	TRBJ1-4	TRBV20-1	TGCAGTGCTAGAGATATCGGGGAAAAACTGTTTTTT	CSARDIGEKLFF
-	few	TRBJ2-5	TRBV27	TGTGCCAGCAGTCTGGCTAGCGCAGGGACCCAGTACTTC	CASSLASAGTQYF
TRBD2	few	TRBJ2-7	TRBV7-9	TGTGCCAGCAGCCCGAGCGGGGGGCCTTACGAGCAGTACTTC	CASSPSGGPYEQYF
TRBD1	few	TRBJ2-7	TRBV29-1	TGCAGCGTTGAGGATACAGGGGGCTACGAGCAGTACTTC	CSVEDTGGYEQYF
-	few	TRBJ2-7	TRBV5-1	TGCGCCAGCAGCTTGCCGGGGTCGGCCTACGAGCAGTACTTC	CASSLPGSAYEQYF
TRBD2	-	TRBJ2-1	TRBV18	TGTGCCAGCTCATCACAGGGACTAGCGAGGAATGAGCAGTTCTTC	CASSSQGLARNEQFF
-	-	TRBJ1-1	TRBV7-2	TGTGCCACTAGTCCCACGGGGGCGAACACTGAAGCTTTCTTT	CATSPTGANTEAFF
-	-	TRBJ1-2	TRBV4-1	TGCGCCAGCAGCCAAGATTCGGCAGGACTCTATGGCTACACCTTC	CASSQDSAGLYGYTF
-	once	TRBJ1-2	TRBV29-1	TGCAGCGTTGTCTACCTACTGGGGGGCTACACCTTC	CSVVYLLGGYTF
-	many	TRBJ2-7	TRBV15	TGTGCCACCAGCAGAGCGGCTACCTACGAGCAGTACTTC	CATSRAATYEQYF
-	-	TRBJ1-1	TRBV3-1	TGTGCCAGCAGCCATACCTCAGGAGAACTGAACACTGAAGCTTTCTTT	CASSHTSGELNTEAFF
-	-	TRBJ2-7	TRBV7-2	TGTGCCAGCAGTCAAACAGGACCTCAGTACTTC	CASSQTGPQYF
TRBD2	-	TRBJ2-3	TRBV3-1	TGTGCCAGCAGCCCAACTAGCGGGCTACTGATCTACACAGATACGCAGTATTTT	CASSPTSGLLIYTDTQYF
-	-	TRBJ2-1	TRBV4-3	TGCGCCAGCAGCCAAGATCGGCGGGCCCCCTACAATGAGCAGTTCTTC	CASSQDRRAPYNEQFF
-	few	TRBJ2-2	TRBV27	TGTGCCAGCAGTTTAATGGCCTCCGGGGAGCTGTTTTTT	CASSLMASGELFF
-	-	TRBJ2-1	TRBV7-9	TGTGCCAGCAGGAACTTACAGGGACCCTACAATGAGCAGTTCTTC	CASRNLQGPYNEQFF
-	-	TRBJ2-1	TRBV12-3/TRBV12-4	TGTGCCAGCAGTTTGGCCATAGGGACCTCCTACAATGAGCAGTTCTTC	CASSLAIGTSYNEQFF
-	-	TRBJ2-7	TRBV6-1	TGTGCCAGTGCGTCGGGGGTCCCCTACGAGCAGTACTTC	CASASGVPYEQYF
-	few	TRBJ2-7	TRBV20-1	TGCAGTGCTACTTCAGACCGAAACTTCTTCTTAATGGTCGAGCAGTACTTC	CSATSDRNFFLMVEQYF
TRBD1	-	TRBJ2-7	TRBV20-1	TGCAGTGCTTACCGGGACAGGGGATACGAGCAGTACTTC	CSAYRDRGYEQYF
-	-	TRBJ1-1	TRBV5-1	TGCGCCAGCAGCCGGGGAGGACGAAGGGCTTTCTTT	CASSRGGRRAFF
-	-	TRBJ2-1	TRBV18	TGTGCCAGCTCACCACCGAGCGGGTACCTGGGAGCGAATGAGCAGTTCTTC	CASSPPSGYLGANEQFF
-	-	TRBJ2-5	TRBV20-1	TGCAGTGCTAGGGAGGTGAATCAAGAGACCCAGTACTTC	CSAREVNQETQYF
-	-	TRBJ2-2	TRBV12-3/TRBV12-4	TGTGCCAGCAGTTTATTTGCGTTAACCGGGGAGCTGTTTTTT	CASSLFALTGELFF
-	-	TRBJ2-7	TRBV20-1	TGCAGTGTTGGGGACTCGAACGGATACGAGCAGTACTTC	CSVGDSNGYEQYF
TRBD2	-	TRBJ2-3	TRBV7-2	TGTGCCAGCAGCTTCGCGGGAGGGCCCGGAGATACGCAGTATTTT	CASSFAGGPGDTQYF
-	many	TRBJ2-2	TRBV5-1	TGCGCCAGCAGCAGCAGCCGGACAGTTTACACCGGGGAGCTGTTTTTT	CASSSSRTVYTGELFF
-	-	TRBJ2-7	TRBV29-1	TGCAGCACCCGTGGGGCAGGGGAGAGCTACGAGCAGTACTTC	CSTRGAGESYEQYF
-	-	TRBJ2-7	TRBV6-1	TGTGCCAGCAGTGACAGGGGGAGGACCTACGAGCAGTACTTC	CASSDRGRTYEQYF
TRBD2	-	TRBJ2-7	TRBV20-1	TGCAGTGCTACCGGGACTAGCGGGAGGTCGACCTACGAGCAGTACTTC	CSATGTSGRSTYEQYF
-	many	TRBJ2-7	TRBV29-1	TGCAGCGTTGAAGCAGAGGGTTGGGAGCAGTACTTC	CSVEAEGWEQYF
-	few	TRBJ2-3	TRBV24-1	TGTGCCACCAGTGATTTGTACGTCGGGCTTCATACGCAGTATTTT	CATSDLYVGLHTQYF
-	-	TRBJ2-7	TRBV7-9	TGTGCCAGCAGCACCCAACGGGACGGATTATCCTACGAGCAGTACTTC	CASSTQRDGLSYEQYF
-	-	TRBJ2-3	TRBV5-5	TGTGCCAGCAGCTTAGGGTGGACGGCTAGCACAGATACGCAGTATTTT	CASSLGWTASTDTQYF
-	-	TRBJ1-2	TRBV20-1	TGCAGTGCTAGAGTACACTATGGCTACACCTTC	CSARVHYGYTF
TRBD1	many	TRBJ1-4	TRBV18	TGTGCCAGCTCACCACAGAGACAGGGAGAAACGACTAATGAAAAACTGTTTTTT	CASSPQRQGETTNEKLFF
TRBD2	many	TRBJ2-5	TRBV4-2	TGTGCCAGCAGCCCAACTAGCGGGAGGGAAGAGACCCAGTACTTC	CASSPTSGREETQYF
-	-	TRBJ2-7	TRBV5-4	TGTGCCAGCAGCCAGGCTCAATCACCCTACGAGCAGTACTTC	CASSQAQSPYEQYF
-	-	TRBJ2-3	TRBV7-2	TGTGCCAGCAGCTTAGGGTTTGCCGGGAGAGGCACAGATACGCAGTATTTT	CASSLGFAGRGTDTQYF
-	-	TRBJ2-7	TRBV10-3	TGTGCCATCAGTTCCCAGGGGATTAGAGGCCACGAGCAGTACTTC	CAISSQGIRGHEQYF
TRBD1	few	TRBJ1-2	TRBV20-1	TGCAGTGCTAGGACGACAGGGAAAGGGGATAACTATGGCTACACCTTC	CSARTTGKGDNYGYTF
-	few	TRBJ2-7	TRBV7-2	TGTGCCAGCAGCTTAGTCGCAGGGTTAGGATGGGAGCAGTACTTC	CASSLVAGLGWEQYF
-	many	TRBJ2-7	TRBV3-1	TGTGCCAGCAGCCAAGGGGGGGGGGCCGTATACGAGCAGTACTTC	CASSQGGGAVYEQYF
TRBD2	few	TRBJ2-1	TRBV12-3/TRBV12-4	TGTGCCAGCAGTCCGACTTCCGGGACTAGAAAGGGCAATGAGCAGTTCTTC	CASSPTSGTRKGNEQFF
-	few	TRBJ2-7	TRBV6-5	TGTGCCAGCAGTTACTCGGTTGAGCACTACGAGCAGTACTTC	CASSYSVEHYEQYF
-	-	TRBJ2-6	TRBV5-5	TGTGCCAGCAGAGAGCAGAGCTCTGGGGCCAACGTCCTGACTTTC	CASREQSSGANVLTF
TRBD1	-	TRBJ1-1	TRBV18	TGTGCCAGCTCACCTCAGTCCGGGACAGCGATTGAAGCTTTCTTT	CASSPQSGTAIEAFF
-	-	TRBJ2-3	TRBV7-8	TGTGCCAGCAGCCAAGCGGTAGAAGACCGGTGGCAGTATTTT	CASSQAVEDRWQYF
TRBD1	-	TRBJ2-1	TRBV7-2	TGTGCCAGCAGCTTATGGGACAGGGATTACAATGAGCAGTTCTTC	CASSLWDRDYNEQFF